This TCR beta chain emerged from a study of cytomegalovirus exposure and HLA in healthy donors. Findings and limits, study-wide: Most TCR sequences proved rare, with some public TCRs found in many donors. Subsequent analysis showed first-cohort TCR clusters tending to co-occur in 120 validation repertoires. Overall, roughly 150 TCR beta chains were annotated as cytomegalovirus-associated.

In the case of this clone: Its antigen remains unknown.

Libraries were prepared by immunoSEQ multiplex PCR; TCRdb keeps only in-frame clonotypes and omits some of them. The sample includes approximately 65,000 clones, about 90% of them seen just once. The sample taken for sequencing was PBMCs. The receptor was isolated from a man aged 18 to 35 in good health and CMV-seronegative.

The CDR3 protein is CASSPKGETQYF. CDR3 DNA: TGTGCCAGCAGTCCCAAGGGGGAGACCCAGTACTTC. The rearrangement uses TRBV7-2 and TRBJ2-5, with D tentatively TRBD1 (5 bases). Per the germline V gene, CDR1 is SGHTA and CDR2 is FQGNSA. The CDR3 totals 12 residues. V lost 6 bases to trimming and J lost 5 bases, with 10 bases between them.